One sample yielded the 32 T cell receptor beta chains listed below, sequenced in a study of shared clonotypes between healthy human individuals (dated by TCRdb to 2018 to 2020). CD8 naive samples were obtained by positive selection for CCR7 among CD45RO-negative cells, yielding a CD45RA+CCR7+ population from which TemRA cells were excluded. The method behind the library was the immunoSEQ multiplex PCR assay. TCRdb's version of the immuneACCESS table is confined to in-frame rearrangements and falls short of the full clone set. An unresolved V gene accounts for under half of the shortfall where checked; the remainder is of unknown origin. The table for this sample lists roughly 570,000 clones; 95% to 98% of them were counted only once. 0.3% of the sample belongs to the ten largest clones. Sequencing was carried out using naive CD8+ T cells sorted from blood. The cell subset or site label here, explained by the study, means: CD45RA+CCR7+. These receptors originate from a man aged 25-45 years in good health.

V is TRBV7-6 and J is TRBJ1-5; no clear D. The CDR3 loop spans 13 amino acids. V dropped 5 bases and J dropped 7 bases, with 12 bases sitting between them. Germline CDR1 reads SGHVS; CDR2 reads FNYEAQ. The CDR3, as DNA: TGTGCCAGCAGCCCTTCCCCTGGCCAGCCCCAGCATTTT. Encoded protein: CASSPSPGQPQHF. Complete variable domain (other parts from reference TRBV7-6 and TRBJ1-5): GAGVSQSPRYKVTKRGQDVALRCDPISGHVSLYWYRQALGQGPEFLTYFNYEAQQDKSGLPNDRFSAERPEGSISTLTIQRTEQRDSAMYRCASSPSPGQPQHFGDGTRLSIL.

V usage is TRBV4-3 and J usage is TRBJ2-6; D is ambiguous. Trimming cost V 0 bases and J 1 base, with 10 bases left between them. This CDR3 spans 17 amino acids. CDR1 is LGHNA, CDR2 YSLEER, per germline. In nucleotides, the CDR3 is TGCGCCAGCAGCCAAGATTTCCCTACTTCTGGGGCCAACGTCCTGACTTTC. This translates into CASSQDFPTSGANVLTF.

This chain joins TRBV6-6 and TRBJ2-2, with D unresolved. Per germline, CDR1 MNHNY and CDR2 SVGAGI (reference sequence). Trimming cost V 4 bases and J 5 bases, with 14 bases left between them. This CDR3 is 15 amino acids long. In nucleotides, the CDR3 is TGTGCCAGCAGTTCCAGGACGCAAGGAACCGGGGAGCTGTTTTTT. Translated: CASSSRTQGTGELFF.

The gene calls are TRBV7-2 and TRBJ1-1, with D possibly matching TRBD1 (5 bases). Trimming left V 5 bases short and J 0 bases short, with 13 bases between. The V gene's germline CDR1 is SGHTA and CDR2 FQGNSA. This CDR3 spans 15 amino acids. The CDR3 protein is CASSRVGRMNTEAFF. CDR3 in DNA: TGTGCCAGCAGCAGGGTGGGACGGATGAACACTGAAGCTTTCTTT.

This rearrangement joins TRBV6-1 to TRBJ2-7; D is unresolved. The CDR3 spans 13 residues. The V end was cut by 1 base, the J end by 2 bases, with 6 bases between. CDR1 is MNHNS, CDR2 SASEGT, per germline. The CDR3 nucleotides are TGTGCCAGCAGTGAAGGGGGAACCTACGAGCAGTACTTC. This encodes CASSEGGTYEQYF.

This chain uses TRBV10-3 with TRBJ1-1; 7 nucleotides line up with TRBD1. Trimming cost V 2 bases and J 0 bases; bases outside gene matches: 3. This CDR3 has 15 residues. CDR1 is ENHRY and CDR2 is SYGVKD in the germline V gene. The DNA for the CDR3 is TGTGCCATCAGTGAGACGGACAGGTTGAACACTGAAGCTTTCTTT. Translated: CAISETDRLNTEAFF.

The chain couples TRBV7-6 to TRBJ1-4; D unresolved. The CDR3 is 14 amino acids. V was clipped by 3 bases and J by 3 bases, with 8 bases between them. CDR1 and CDR2 (germline): SGHVS, FNYEAQ. CDR3 region: CASSLVGPNEKLFF. The CDR3 bases are TGTGCCAGCAGCTTGGTAGGGCCTAATGAAAAACTGTTTTTT.

This rearrangement joins TRBV19 to TRBJ2-7; 10 positions agree with TRBD2. The germline V gene has CDR1 LNHDA and CDR2 SQIVND (reference sequence). The CDR3 is 14 amino acids. V shed 8 bases, J shed 4 bases, and the junction held 8 bases outside the gene matches. CDR3 in DNA: TGTGCCAGTGCTGCCGGGACTAGCGCTTACGAGCAGTACTTC. This encodes CASAAGTSAYEQYF. The full variable domain, completed using reference TRBV19 and TRBJ2-7, is DGGITQSPKYLFRKEGQNVTLSCEQNLNHDAMYWYRQDPGQGLRLIYYSQIVNDFQKGDIAEGYSVSREKKESFPLTVTSAQKNPTAFYLCASAAGTSAYEQYFGPGTRLTVT.

This rearrangement joins TRBV9 to TRBJ2-1; 11 bases match TRBD2. Losses at the gene ends were 0 bases for V and 5 bases for J; bases not matched to a gene: 1. The CDR3 is 15 residues long. Per germline, CDR1 SGDLS and CDR2 YYNGEE. The CDR3 DNA reads as TGTGCCAGCAGCGTAGGGGGACTAGCGGACAATGAGCAGTTCTTC. Its translation: CASSVGGLADNEQFF.

The CDR3 loop is CASSFTSGQSSYEQYF. The CDR3 DNA reads TGCGCCAGCAGCTTCACTAGCGGGCAGAGCTCCTACGAGCAGTACTTC. This chain joins TRBV5-1 and TRBJ2-7; 9 bases agree with TRBD2. Trimming removed 2 bases from V and 0 bases from J; junction bases left unmatched: 6. Germline-derived CDR1 and CDR2 are SGHRS and YFSETQ. The CDR3 runs to 16 residues.

A note on this clone: The sample holds other DNA sequences that translate to the same CDR3. The chain carries TRBV28 and TRBJ1-5; TRBD1 matches 8 bases. V lost 2 bases, J lost 5 bases, and 2 bases stayed unmatched. The germline gives CDR1 MDHEN, CDR2 SYDVKM. This CDR3 has 14 amino acids. CDR3 DNA: TGTGCCAGCAGTTTAGGACAGGGTTATCAGCCCCAGCATTTT. It yields the protein CASSLGQGYQPQHF.

This chain links TRBV7-9 with TRBJ2-1; D perhaps matches TRBD1 (5 bases). This CDR3 region has 12 residues. Germline V gene data show CDR1 as SEHNR and CDR2 as FQNEAQ (reference sequence). The ends were cut back, 3 bases at V and 9 bases at J, with 9 bases in the middle. DNA of the CDR3: TGTGCCAGCAGCTTTTCGCAGGGTGAGCAGTTCTTC. This codes for CASSFSQGEQFF.

V is TRBV15 and J is TRBJ2-7; TRBD1 might be the D (6 bases). Germline V lookup: CDR1 LNHNV, CDR2 YYDKDF (reference sequence). This CDR3 is built from 16 residues. The ends were cut back, 0 bases at V and 0 bases at J, with 12 bases in the middle. The CDR3 here is CATSRDRRQVSYEQYF. The CDR3 DNA follows: TGTGCCACCAGCAGAGATCGGCGACAGGTCTCCTACGAGCAGTACTTC.

Comments on this clone: One end of the junction is discordant with germline, which a read error may explain. This sample also contains other DNA sequences that code for the same CDR3. The rearrangement joins TRBV6-5 to TRBJ2-1; D is ambiguous. This CDR3 region has 12 residues. CDR1 and CDR2 (germline): MNHEY, SVGAGI. CDR3 nucleotides: TGTGCCAGCAGCTACTCAGACAATGAGCAGTTCTTC. It specifies CASSYSDNEQFF.

The rearrangement joins TRBV29-1 to TRBJ2-5; D is possibly TRBD1 (5 bases). V was pared by 5 bases and J by 3 bases, with 13 bases between. The CDR3 runs 13 residues. Germline CDR1 reads SQVTM; CDR2 reads ANQGSEA. The CDR3 sequence: CSVTGENEETQYF. CDR3 DNA: TGCAGCGTTACAGGTGAAAATGAAGAGACCCAGTACTTC.

The chain couples TRBV9 to TRBJ2-3; no definite D call. The CDR3 consists of 16 residues. Deletions cut 4 bases from V and 2 bases from J, with 17 bases between. CDR1 and CDR2 (germline): SGDLS, YYNGEE. The CDR3 sequence is CASSKVETDPTDTQYF. CDR3 DNA sequence: TGTGCCAGCAGCAAAGTAGAGACGGACCCCACAGATACGCAGTATTTT.

This clone was seen a single time. The rearrangement links TRBV27 to TRBJ1-2; 9 nucleotides match TRBD1. Germline CDR1 and CDR2: MNHEY and SMNVEV (reference sequence). With 5 bases clipped from V and 2 bases from J, the junction kept 6 bases outside the gene matches. This CDR3 has 15 residues. CDR3 residues: CASSADRGGNYGYTF. The CDR3 bases are TGTGCCAGCAGTGCGGACAGGGGAGGGAACTATGGCTACACCTTC.

This chain connects TRBV19 to TRBJ1-1; TRBD1 aligns across 7 bases. The germline gives CDR1 LNHDA, CDR2 SQIVND (reference sequence). V trimming: 2 bases; J trimming: 6 bases; junction bases outside the gene matches: 3. The length of the CDR3 is 13 residues. DNA of the CDR3: TGTGCCAGTAGTATAAGGGACAGTCCTGAAGCTTTCTTT. Protein product: CASSIRDSPEAFF.

The V call is TRBV27, the J call TRBJ2-5, with TRBD1 matching 8 bases. The DNA end is more similar to TRBJ2-7, so the J call may be wrong. The CDR3 extends over 16 amino acids. Germline V lookup: CDR1 MNHEY, CDR2 SMNVEV (reference sequence). CDR3: CASSTTRQGRPYEQYF. Written as DNA, the CDR3 is TGTGCCAGCAGCACTACCCGACAGGGGCGCCCCTACGAGCAGTACTTC.

This chain joins TRBV11-2 and TRBJ2-7; 8 bases fit TRBD2. The CDR3 length is 17 residues. Looked up from germline, CDR1 is SGHAT and CDR2 is FQNNGV. Germline trimming cut 3 bases from V and 2 bases from J; bases unmatched to any gene: 12. This chain's CDR3 is CASSLAFRAGGPYEQYF. CDR3 bases: TGTGCCAGCAGCTTGGCGTTTCGTGCGGGAGGACCCTACGAGCAGTACTTC.

The V and J genes are TRBV11-2 and TRBJ2-3; D is uncertain. V was clipped by 5 bases and J by 7 bases, with 13 bases between them. CDR3 length: 13 amino acids. Germline V gene sequence: CDR1 SGHAT, CDR2 FQNNGV. CDR3 protein: CASSGQDVYTQYF. For the CDR3, the DNA is TGTGCCAGCAGCGGTCAGGACGTCTATACGCAGTATTTT.

The chain recombines TRBV5-1 with TRBJ2-3; D is ambiguous. The CDR3 totals 16 residues. V lost 0 bases to trimming and J lost 3 bases, with 14 bases between them. The germline V gene encodes CDR1 SGHRS and CDR2 YFSETQ. CDR3 region: CASSLDELLGTDTQYF. The CDR3 region has the DNA TGCGCCAGCAGCTTGGATGAGTTGCTCGGGACAGATACGCAGTATTTT.

This chain links TRBV4-1 with TRBJ2-1; D is possibly TRBD2 (6 bases). There are 15 residues in the CDR3. Germline CDR1 MGHRA, CDR2 YSYEKL. Trimming removed 7 bases at V and 5 bases at J, with 18 bases between. CDR3 amino acids: CASTLGPGADNEQFF. Here the CDR3 DNA reads TGCGCCAGCACCCTCGGCCCGGGAGCCGACAATGAGCAGTTCTTC.

This clone was recorded once. This chain uses TRBV19 with TRBJ1-1, with 7 bases identical to TRBD1. The germline gives CDR1 LNHDA, CDR2 SQIVND (reference sequence). The CDR3 is 13 residues long. Trimming took 7 bases from V and 2 from J; bases not matched to a gene: 4. This CDR3 is CASMYRGNTEAFF. CDR3 DNA sequence: TGTGCCAGTATGTACAGGGGTAACACTGAAGCTTTCTTT.

This chain connects TRBV5-5 to TRBJ2-2; tentative D call: TRBD2 (5 bases). Germline V gene sequence: CDR1 SGHKS, CDR2 YYEKEE (reference sequence). Trimming stripped 4 bases from V and 1 base from J, with 8 bases between. CDR3 length equals 14 residues. CDR3 region: CASSLDWNTGELFF. The CDR3, as DNA: TGTGCCAGCAGCCTGGACTGGAACACCGGGGAGCTGTTTTTT.

This chain uses TRBV10-2 with TRBJ2-7, with TRBD1 matching 11 bases. The junction had 3 bases not matched to a gene; V was cut back by 8 bases and J by 0 bases. This CDR3 comprises 14 residues. Germline assignment: CDR1 WSHSY and CDR2 SAAADI. The CDR3 DNA reads TGCGCCAGCGGTGGGACAGGGGGCTCCTACGAGCAGTACTTC. Translated: CASGGTGGSYEQYF.

In its sample, this clone was seen once. The chain links TRBV5-1 to TRBJ1-5, with 9 bases identical to TRBD1. Germline lookup yields CDR1 SGHRS and CDR2 YFSETQ. This CDR3 has 15 amino acids. Losses at the gene ends were 2 bases for V and 4 bases for J; bases not matched to a gene: 4. CDR3 residues: CASSFGTGLNQPQHF. The CDR3 region has the DNA TGCGCCAGCAGCTTTGGGACAGGGTTAAATCAGCCCCAGCATTTT.

This clone was detected a few times. The chain joins TRBV27 to TRBJ2-7, with 7 bases fitting TRBD2. From germline, CDR1 is MNHEY and CDR2 SMNVEV (reference sequence). This CDR3 spans 13 amino acids. The V segment lost 8 bases and the J segment 2 bases; nucleotides outside the gene matches: 6. The chain's CDR3 is CASAPGLPYEQYF. For the CDR3, the DNA is TGTGCCAGCGCACCGGGACTACCCTACGAGCAGTACTTC.

The chain recombines TRBV4-2 with TRBJ2-1, with 14 bases fitting TRBD2. This CDR3 spans 17 amino acids. Germline CDR1 and CDR2: LGHNA and YNFKEQ. The V and J ends lost 2 bases and 7 bases, in that order; junction bases with no gene match: 7. CDR3 loop: CASSQKPGLAGVNEQFF. CDR3 sequence (DNA): TGTGCCAGCAGCCAAAAGCCGGGACTAGCGGGAGTTAATGAGCAGTTCTTC.

The chain is built from TRBV30 and TRBJ1-2; the match to TRBD1 covers 12 bases. CDR1 is GTSNPN, CDR2 SVGIG, per germline (reference sequence). Losses at the gene ends were 4 bases for V and 8 bases for J; bases not matched to a gene: 8. The CDR3 length is 14 residues. This CDR3 reads CAWKPGQGAKGYTF. In DNA, the CDR3 is TGTGCCTGGAAACCGGGACAGGGGGCGAAGGGCTACACCTTC.

V is TRBV19 and J is TRBJ2-1, with 12 positions matching TRBD2. Losses at the gene ends were 5 bases for V and 7 bases for J; bases not matched to a gene: 3. CDR1 is LNHDA and CDR2 is SQIVND in the germline V gene (reference sequence). The CDR3 spans 14 residues. The CDR3 here is CASSYGLAGNEQFF. CDR3 DNA: TGTGCCAGTAGTTACGGACTAGCGGGAAATGAGCAGTTCTTC. Full variable domain (missing parts from reference TRBV19 and TRBJ2-1): DGGITQSPKYLFRKEGQNVTLSCEQNLNHDAMYWYRQDPGQGLRLIYYSQIVNDFQKGDIAEGYSVSREKKESFPLTVTSAQKNPTAFYLCASSYGLAGNEQFFGPGTRLTVL.

The chain is built from TRBV9 and TRBJ2-7; D unresolved. The germline CDR1 and CDR2 sequences are SGDLS and YYNGEE. CDR3 length: 14 amino acids. V lost 0 bases and J lost 5, with 12 bases in between. CDR3 amino acids: CASSVALLWDEQYF. The CDR3 DNA is TGTGCCAGCAGCGTAGCTCTTTTGTGGGACGAGCAGTACTTC.